This T cell receptor beta chain was observed in a study of cytomegalovirus exposure and HLA in healthy donors. Study-wide findings and caveats: Association with HLA alleles at 0.05 false discovery rate was found for around 17,000 TCR beta sequences in a later analysis. Among CMV-associated TCR beta chains, most appeared HLA-restricted in a later analysis. In an earlier analysis, in some 500 donors, most V segments appeared productive either ~90% or ~30% of the time. Per published accounts, TCR beta sequences correctly predicted the HLA-A and HLA-B alleles of most subjects.

Primers for the PCR totalled 60 Vbeta and 13 Jbeta. The assay was immunoSEQ multiplex PCR, and TCRdb's table has in-frame clones only and misses some. The top ten clones hold less than 4% of a sample with about 120,000 clones, around a tenth of them seen once. With respect to this clone: Antigen specificity is unknown.

Germline V lookup: CDR1 SGHNT, CDR2 YYREEE (reference sequence). This CDR3 is built from 14 residues. V was clipped by 4 bases and J by 1 base, with 11 bases between them. This receptor was obtained from a man aged 25-45 years in good health and CMV-seronegative. Sequencing was done on a sample of PBMCs. The rearrangement links TRBV5-4 to TRBJ2-5; D may be TRBD2 (5 bases). The CDR3 DNA sequence: TGTGCCAGCAGCACCGGACTGGCCCAAGAGACCCAGTACTTC. Amino acids: CASSTGLAQETQYF.